The next 25 T cell receptor beta chains were all read from a single sample in a study of human T cells and chemical hapten exposure. As for time point: pre-sensitization, week 0. Treatment described: therapeutic diphenylcyclopropenone sensitization with weekly scalp DPC. TCRdb used MiXCR to reprocess the RACE reads, holding one entry per CDR3 protein. The sample includes a few hundred thousand distinct CDR3 sequences, about 5% of them seen just once. The sequencing here drew on whole blood, taken in connection with sensitization to the hapten diphenylcyclopropenone (DPC). The receptors stem from a woman aged 18-35 years with alopecia areata. Some clones in this sample may be carry-over from other donors' samples.

This sequence joins TRBV9 and TRBJ2-2, with TRBD2 as a possible D gene (6 bases). The CDR3 is 16 residues long. V shed 3 bases and J shed 2 bases, with 14 bases lying between them. Germline CDR1 and CDR2: SGDLS and YYNGEE. The CDR3 DNA reads as TGTGCCAGCAGCGAGACGGGGGTTCCTAACACCGGGGAGCTGTTTTTT. It yields the protein CASSETGVPNTGELFF. Variable domain in full (rest from reference TRBV9 and TRBJ2-2): DSGVTQTPKHLITATGQRVTLRCSPRSGDLSVYWYQQSLDQGLQFLIQYYNGEERAKGNILERFSAQQFPDLHSELNLSSLELGDSALYFCASSETGVPNTGELFFGEGSRLTVL.

This clonotype has only a few counts. V and J are TRBV5-1 and TRBJ2-5, with TRBD2 matching over 10 bases. This CDR3 comprises 15 residues. From germline, CDR1 is SGHRS and CDR2 YFSETQ. V trimming: 4 bases; J trimming: 3 bases; junction bases outside the gene matches: 6. Written as DNA, the CDR3 is TGCGCCAGCAGCACCTTAGCGGGGGGAAAAGAGACCCAGTACTTC. Translation gives CASSTLAGGKETQYF.

In its sample, this clonotype was seen a few times. V is TRBV28 and J is TRBJ2-7; D is undetermined. Germline V gene lookup returns CDR1 MDHEN and CDR2 SYDVKM. V was shortened by 2 bases and J by 1 base, with 9 bases between the two germline ends. CDR3 length: 14 amino acids. CDR3 residues: CASSLEPQSYEQYF. CDR3 coding DNA: TGTGCCAGCAGTTTAGAACCACAATCCTACGAGCAGTACTTC.

The sample holds many counts of this clonotype. This chain joins TRBV12-3 or TRBV12-4 and TRBJ1-1; D may be TRBD1 (5 bases). V was pared by 5 bases and J by 11 bases, with 21 bases between. This CDR3 spans 14 amino acids. This CDR3 reads CASSDRQRRTGAFF. The CDR3 DNA sequence: TGTGCCAGCAGTGACAGACAGCGACGAACGGGGGCTTTCTTT.

The chain combines TRBV29-1 with TRBJ1-2; D unresolved. The CDR3 loop spans 13 amino acids. Per germline, CDR1 SQVTM and CDR2 ANQGSEA. Trimming shortened V by 6 bases and J by 2 bases, and 13 bases separated the two germline ends. The CDR3 reads CSVGGSGNYGYTF. CDR3 sequence (DNA): TGCAGCGTGGGCGGCAGCGGCAACTATGGCTACACCTTC.

This clonotype has at least ten counts. The DNA for the CDR3 is TGTGCCAGCAGTTACGGGACATCTTTGGAGACCCTCCACTTT. Protein sequence: CASSYGTSLETLHF. The chain couples TRBV6-2 or TRBV6-3 to TRBJ1-6; possible D gene TRBD1, 6 bases. Germline lookup yields CDR1 MNHEY and CDR2 SVGEGT. Between the trimmed V and J ends, which lost 2 bases and 14 bases, there was a span of 16 bases. This CDR3 spans 14 amino acids.

This clonotype was found a few times. V and J are TRBV20-1 and TRBJ1-1; D not certain. This CDR3 comprises 15 residues. The V end lost 0 bases, the J end lost 1 base, and 12 bases lay between the germline ends. The germline gives CDR1 DFQATT, CDR2 SNEGSKA (reference sequence). Here the CDR3 reads CSARDPVGSNTEAFF. The CDR3, as DNA: TGCAGTGCTAGAGATCCAGTTGGATCGAACACTGAAGCTTTCTTT.

The chain links TRBV29-1 to TRBJ1-2, with no clear D. Deletions cut 7 bases from V and 8 bases from J, with 14 bases between. This CDR3 region has 11 residues. From germline, CDR1 is SQVTM and CDR2 ANQGSEA. The DNA of the CDR3 is TGCAGCGGGGAGGATTCGAGCGGCTACACCTTC. Translation: CSGEDSSGYTF.

About this clonotype itself: A junction boundary mismatches the germline segment, possibly from a read error. V gene TRBV7-9 combines with J gene TRBJ1-1; TRBD1 agrees at 7 bases. The CDR3 loop spans 15 amino acids. CDR1 and CDR2 from the germline V gene are SEHNR and FQNEAQ (reference sequence). In DNA, the CDR3 is TGTGCCAGCAGCCAGGGGGACGGCGGAGTCACTGAATCTTTCTTT. Residues: CASSQGDGGVTESFF.

The J gene is TRBJ2-3, the V gene TRBV7-2; possible D gene TRBD2, 6 bases. This CDR3 spans 14 amino acids. Per the germline V gene, CDR1 is SGHTA and CDR2 is FQGNSA. Trimming stripped 2 bases from V and 5 bases from J, with 11 bases between. The CDR3 nucleotides are TGTGCCAGCAGCTTATCTGGGGGGATAGATACGCAGTATTTT. It yields the protein CASSLSGGIDTQYF.

This clonotype appeared many times. The DNA of the CDR3 is TGCAGTGCCAAACTCCGGGACTCACTCTCCTACGAGCAGTACTTC. It encodes CSAKLRDSLSYEQYF. The V gene is TRBV20-1, the J gene TRBJ2-7; TRBD2 is a possible D gene (6 bases). Trimming took off 6 bases at V and 0 bases at J, with 18 bases between the two ends. The CDR3 is 15 amino acids. Germline V CDR1 and CDR2: DFQATT, SNEGSKA (reference sequence).

The chain links TRBV2 to TRBJ2-3, with TRBD2 matching over 7 bases. The CDR3 spans 15 residues. The V segment lost 3 bases and the J segment 2 bases; nucleotides outside the gene matches: 5. The germline V gene has CDR1 SNHLY and CDR2 FYNNEI. CDR3 sequence: CASSEGGGPTDTQYF. The DNA of the CDR3 is TGTGCCAGCAGTGAGGGGGGAGGGCCCACAGATACGCAGTATTTT.

This clonotype has a count of ten or more. The chain employs TRBV10-3 and TRBJ1-6; perhaps TRBD1 as D (5 bases). The V end was cut by 8 bases, the J end by 8 bases, with 16 bases between. CDR3 size: 14 residues. CDR1 and CDR2 (germline): ENHRY, SYGVKD. The CDR3 is CAIGAQGMDSPLHF. The CDR3 DNA is TGTGCCATCGGGGCTCAAGGAATGGATTCACCCCTCCACTTT.

This clonotype was seen ten or more times. CDR3 loop: CAISLGQGAQTQYF. CDR3 nucleotide sequence: TGTGCCATCAGCCTAGGGCAGGGGGCACAGACCCAGTACTTC. This rearrangement joins TRBV10-3 to TRBJ2-5; 8 bases match TRBD1. V shed 6 bases and J 6 bases; nucleotides not matched to a gene: 9. Germline V gives CDR1 ENHRY, CDR2 SYGVKD. This CDR3 is 14 amino acids long.

The chain recombines TRBV27 with TRBJ2-3; either TRBD1 or TRBD2 may fit D (5 bases each). The germline V and J ends were trimmed by 4 bases and 1 base, with 18 bases remaining between them. Germline V CDR1 and CDR2: MNHEY, SMNVEV (reference sequence). The CDR3 length is 17 residues. The CDR3 loop reads CASSSTGTTRGTDTQYF. The CDR3 DNA reads as TGTGCCAGCAGTTCTACCGGGACCACCCGAGGCACAGATACGCAGTATTTT.

A word on this clonotype: Likely a read error: the CDR3 ends without its conserved phenylalanine or tryptophan. V gene TRBV6-1 combines with J gene TRBJ2-1, with TRBD1 matching 10 bases. Losses at the gene ends were 0 bases for V and 6 bases for J; bases not matched to a gene: 8. The CDR3 is made up of 17 amino acids. Germline CDR1 and CDR2: MNHNS and SASEGT. CDR3 bases: TGTGCCAGCAGTGAAGCTCTTTGGGGACAGGGGCCCAATGAGCAGTTCTAC. Amino acid sequence: CASSEALWGQGPNEQFY.

Many counts were recorded for this clonotype. V gene TRBV6-5 combines with J gene TRBJ2-2; D is possibly TRBD1 (6 bases). V was pared by 3 bases and J by 1 base, with 9 bases between. Germline CDR1 and CDR2: MNHEY and SVGAGI. This CDR3 is 15 amino acids long. CDR3 in amino acids: CASSYLQGNTGELFF. The DNA of the CDR3 is TGTGCCAGCAGTTATTTACAGGGGAACACCGGGGAGCTGTTTTTT.

This clonotype was detected ten times or more. CDR3 loop: CASSLGRTYEQYF. Here the CDR3 DNA reads TGTGCCAGCAGCTTGGGACGGACCTACGAGCAGTACTTC. J is TRBJ2-7 and V is TRBV5-6; no clear D gene. V was clipped by 0 bases and J by 2 bases, with 6 bases between them. The CDR3 is made up of 13 amino acids. CDR1 SGHDT and CDR2 YYEEEE come from the germline V gene.

The chain recombines TRBV7-9 with TRBJ1-6; TRBD1 aligns across 7 bases. V was clipped by 4 bases and J by 7 bases; unmatched bases: 7. Looked up from germline, CDR1 is SEHNR and CDR2 is FQNEAQ (reference sequence). The CDR3 length is 15 residues. CDR3 residues: CASSSGTATNSPLHF. The CDR3 DNA reads TGTGCCAGCAGCTCCGGGACAGCCACCAATTCACCCCTCCACTTT. Full variable domain (remainder filled in from reference TRBV7-9 and TRBJ1-6): DTGVSQNPRHKITKRGQNVTFRCDPISEHNRLYWYRQTLGQGPEFLTYFQNEAQLEKSRLLSDRFSAERPKGSFSTLEIQRTEQGDSAMYLCASSSGTATNSPLHFGNGTRLTVT.

The chain combines TRBV27 with TRBJ1-1; 7 bases match TRBD1. The CDR3 is 13 residues long. The germline V gene has CDR1 MNHEY and CDR2 SMNVEV (reference sequence). The V and J ends lost 7 bases and 4 bases, in that order; junction bases with no gene match: 6. The CDR3 sequence: CASKRTGATEAFF. The CDR3 nucleotides are TGTGCCAGCAAGAGGACAGGCGCCACTGAAGCTTTCTTT.

This clonotype has more than one count but fewer than ten. The chain couples TRBV10-3 to TRBJ2-3; TRBD1 matches at 10 bases. Germline CDR1 reads ENHRY; CDR2 reads SYGVKD. The V gene end was trimmed by 0 bases and the J gene end by 6 bases; junction bases not matched to a gene: 0. The CDR3 extends over 14 amino acids. The CDR3 protein is CAISESGQGDTQYF. The DNA of the CDR3 is TGTGCCATCAGTGAGTCGGGACAGGGGGATACGCAGTATTTT.

This rearrangement joins TRBV9 to TRBJ1-1; D gene unclear. The V gene's germline CDR1 is SGDLS and CDR2 YYNGEE. The CDR3 sequence is 14 residues long. Trimming took 1 base from V and 7 from J, leaving 14 bases between them. CDR3 in amino acids: CASSVSAGRGEAFF. CDR3 DNA sequence: TGTGCCAGCAGCGTAAGTGCAGGAAGAGGTGAAGCTTTCTTT. The whole variable domain, filled in from reference TRBV9 and TRBJ1-1, reads DSGVTQTPKHLITATGQRVTLRCSPRSGDLSVYWYQQSLDQGLQFLIQYYNGEERAKGNILERFSAQQFPDLHSELNLSSLELGDSALYFCASSVSAGRGEAFFGQGTRLTVV.

The V call is TRBV24-1, the J call TRBJ2-1, with 11 bases aligning to TRBD1. Germline assignment: CDR1 KGHDR and CDR2 SFDVKD. V lost 10 bases, J lost 7 bases, and 5 bases stayed unmatched. The CDR3 sequence is 13 residues long. The CDR3 bases are TGTGCCACAAGGGACAGGGGGAGGAATGAGCAGTTCTTC. This gives the protein CATRDRGRNEQFF.

This chain joins TRBV11-2 and TRBJ2-5; TRBD2 agrees at 14 bases. The CDR3 is 17 residues long. Trimming cost V 5 bases and J 2 bases; bases outside gene matches: 7. The germline V gene encodes CDR1 SGHAT and CDR2 FQNNGV. CDR3 nucleotide sequence: TGTGCCAGCAGCCCTGGGACTAGCGGGGGCTATCAAGAGACCCAGTACTTC. Translation gives CASSPGTSGGYQETQYF.

This clonotype was counted ten times or more. The chain uses TRBV7-9 and TRBJ1-6; D ambiguous. The CDR3 contains 13 residues. Germline assignment: CDR1 SEHNR and CDR2 FQNEAQ (reference sequence). V was pared by 1 base and J by 13 bases, with 11 bases between. In DNA form, the CDR3 reads TGTGCCAGCAGCTTAGAGGGCAGGATCCCCCTCCACTTT. It is translated as CASSLEGRIPLHF.